This T cell receptor (beta chain) derives from a study of T cell responses to AZD1222 COVID-19 vaccine. Study findings and constraints: Breadth and depth of Spike-specific TCRs rose after two AZD1222 doses. Clonal diversity may have been underestimated, and the donors were mostly white British, with more females than males. Only 5 or 6 AZD1222 recipients were seropositive at baseline.

The protocol was immunoSEQ multiplex PCR, while the TCRdb copy is restricted to in-frame clones and leaves out a portion. The sample includes some 120,000 clones, roughly 89% of them seen just once. Germline loops: CDR1 SGHVS, CDR2 FNYEAQ. Trimming took 6 bases from V and 3 from J; bases not matched to a gene: 7. The CDR3 extends over 17 amino acids. About this clone itself: Antigen specificity is unknown.

This clonotype was sampled from an adult in good health. The sample consisted of peripheral blood, taken on day 0 of MenACWY control vaccination. This chain uses TRBV7-6 with TRBJ2-2, with 13 bases fitting TRBD2. CDR3 nucleotides: TGTGCCAGCAGATGGACTAGCGGGAGTCTGGACACCGGGGAGCTGTTTTTT. Its translation: CASRWTSGSLDTGELFF.